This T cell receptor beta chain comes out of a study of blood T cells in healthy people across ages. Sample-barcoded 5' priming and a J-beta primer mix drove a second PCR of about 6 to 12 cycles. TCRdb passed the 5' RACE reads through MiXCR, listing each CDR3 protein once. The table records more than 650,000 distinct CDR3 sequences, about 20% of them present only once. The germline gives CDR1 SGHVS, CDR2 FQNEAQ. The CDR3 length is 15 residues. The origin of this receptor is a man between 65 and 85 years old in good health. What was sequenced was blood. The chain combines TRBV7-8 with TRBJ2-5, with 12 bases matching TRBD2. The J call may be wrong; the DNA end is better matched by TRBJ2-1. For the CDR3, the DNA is TGTGCCAGCAGCTTTAGGCTAGCGGGGGGGGATGAGCAGTTCTTC. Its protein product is CASSFRLAGGDEQFF.